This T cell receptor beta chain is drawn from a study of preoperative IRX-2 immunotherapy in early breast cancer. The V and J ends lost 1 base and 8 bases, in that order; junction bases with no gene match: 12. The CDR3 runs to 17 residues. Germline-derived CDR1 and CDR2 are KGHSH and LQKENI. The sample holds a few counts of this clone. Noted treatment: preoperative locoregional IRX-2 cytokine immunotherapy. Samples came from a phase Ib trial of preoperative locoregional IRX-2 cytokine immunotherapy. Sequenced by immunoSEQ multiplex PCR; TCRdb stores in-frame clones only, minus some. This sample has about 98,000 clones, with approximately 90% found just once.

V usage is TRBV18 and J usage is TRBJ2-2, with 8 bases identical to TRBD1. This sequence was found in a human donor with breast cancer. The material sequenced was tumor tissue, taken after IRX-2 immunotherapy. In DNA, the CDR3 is TGTGCCAGCTCACCACTCCTGGGTGGACAGGGAGAAGGGGAGCTGTTTTTT. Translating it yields CASSPLLGGQGEGELFF.